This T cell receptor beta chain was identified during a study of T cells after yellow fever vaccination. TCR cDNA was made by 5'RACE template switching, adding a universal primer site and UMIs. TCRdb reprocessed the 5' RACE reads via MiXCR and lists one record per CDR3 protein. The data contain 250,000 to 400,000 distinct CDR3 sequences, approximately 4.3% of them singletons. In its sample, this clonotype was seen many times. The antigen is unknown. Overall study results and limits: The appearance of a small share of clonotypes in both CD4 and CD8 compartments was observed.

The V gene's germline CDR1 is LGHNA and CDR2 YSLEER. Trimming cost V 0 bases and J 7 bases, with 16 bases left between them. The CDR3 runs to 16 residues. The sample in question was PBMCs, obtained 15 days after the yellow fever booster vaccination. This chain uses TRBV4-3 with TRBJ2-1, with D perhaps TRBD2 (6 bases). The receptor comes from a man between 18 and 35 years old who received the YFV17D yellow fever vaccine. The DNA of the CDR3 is TGCGCCAGCAGCCAAGAGGGGCAGACCGGGGGAAATGAGCAGTTCTTC. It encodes CASSQEGQTGGNEQFF.